Presented here are 30 T cell receptor beta chains from one specimen sequenced in a study of human T cells and chemical hapten exposure (dated by TCRdb to the early 2020s). The sample's time point label, in plain terms: patch test 2, 6 weeks after DPC sensitization. The treatment or condition tag for this specimen amounts to: therapeutic diphenylcyclopropenone sensitization with weekly scalp DPC. Library method: RACE. Sequencing instrument: NextSeq 500. Starting from the raw public reads, TCRdb applied fastp trimming at Q25, assembled clones with MiXCR and retained in-frame beta chains. Rows with one shared CDR3 protein collapse into an entry with the most common genes and DNA. This sample lists 350,000 to 400,000 distinct CDR3 sequences; about 6.3% were detected once. The ten most abundant clones make up more than 5.5% of the sample. Material: whole blood, obtained in connection with sensitization to the hapten diphenylcyclopropenone (DPC). The receptors were gathered from a woman aged 18 to 35 with alopecia areata. Some clones in this sample may be carry-over from other donors' samples.

This clonotype has only a few counts. This chain joins TRBV29-1 and TRBJ2-1; the D gene is possibly TRBD1 (6 bases). Trimming cost V 4 bases and J 5 bases, with 12 bases left between them. This CDR3 has 13 residues. Per germline, CDR1 SQVTM and CDR2 ANQGSEA. The CDR3 reads CSVGLNRDNEQFF. Written as DNA, the CDR3 is TGCAGCGTTGGATTGAACAGGGACAATGAGCAGTTCTTC.

This clonotype occurred a few times. The V call is TRBV12-3 or TRBV12-4, the J call TRBJ1-2; 8 nucleotides line up with TRBD1. The CDR3 runs 13 residues. J was trimmed by 4 bases and V by 6 bases; bases with no gene match: 4. DNA of the CDR3: TGTGCCAGCAGCACGACAGGGGCCTATGGCTACACCTTC. Amino acid sequence: CASSTTGAYGYTF.

Only a few counts were recorded for this clonotype. The rearrangement uses TRBV3-1 and TRBJ2-1; TRBD2 matches at 8 bases. Germline assignment: CDR1 LGHDT and CDR2 YNNKEL (reference sequence). After removal of 1 base from V and 9 bases from J, the junction contained 8 bases not matched to a gene. The CDR3 contains 15 residues. DNA of the CDR3: TGTGCCAGCAGCCAAGTACGCCGGGGGGGCGGTGAGCAGTTCTTC. This gives the protein CASSQVRRGGGEQFF.

The chain recombines TRBV4-2 with TRBJ1-1; D remains unclear. Germline lookup yields CDR1 LGHNA and CDR2 YNFKEQ. The CDR3 spans 14 residues. V was cut by 3 bases and J by 3 bases, with 11 bases left in between. The CDR3 here is CASSQAGQDTEAFF. Here the CDR3 DNA reads TGTGCCAGCAGCCAGGCTGGGCAAGACACTGAAGCTTTCTTT.

This clonotype has more than one count but fewer than ten. The chain links TRBV7-9 to TRBJ2-5; D possibly matches TRBD1 or TRBD2 (6 bases each). The germline V gene encodes CDR1 SEHNR and CDR2 FQNEAQ (reference sequence). Deletions cut 1 base from V and 6 bases from J, with 15 bases between. The CDR3 spans 15 residues. CDR3 DNA: TGTGCCAGCAGCTTAGGGGGGGCTCCCCGAAAGACCCAGTACTTC. Translated: CASSLGGAPRKTQYF.

The table lists this clonotype with many counts. This chain uses TRBV25-1 with TRBJ1-1; 10 bases match TRBD1. With 3 bases clipped from V and 0 bases from J, the junction kept 7 bases outside the gene matches. The CDR3 extends over 17 amino acids. Germline V gene lookup returns CDR1 MGHDK and CDR2 SYGVNS. CDR3 DNA sequence: TGTGCCAGCAGTGATCTCCGGGACAGGGGAATGAACACTGAAGCTTTCTTT. It specifies CASSDLRDRGMNTEAFF. The whole variable domain, filled in from reference TRBV25-1 and TRBJ1-1, reads EADIYQTPRYLVIGTGKKITLECSQTMGHDKMYWYQQDPGMELHLIHYSYGVNSTEKGDLSSESTVSRIRTEHFPLTLESARPSHTSQYLCASSDLRDRGMNTEAFFGQGTRLTVV.

The chain is built from TRBV7-2 and TRBJ1-4; D uncertain. Germline V gene lookup returns CDR1 SGHTA and CDR2 FQGNSA. V was clipped by 6 bases and J by 4 bases, with 15 bases between them. The CDR3 spans 15 residues. The CDR3: CASSNTRAVNEKLFF. DNA for the CDR3: TGTGCCAGCAGTAACACTAGGGCGGTTAATGAAAAACTGTTTTTT.

Ten or more counts support this clonotype. The V call is TRBV7-2, the J call TRBJ1-1; a possible D gene is TRBD1 (6 bases). This CDR3 is built from 13 residues. The V and J ends lost 4 bases and 10 bases respectively, with 16 bases between them. Germline values: CDR1 SGHTA, CDR2 FQGNSA. The CDR3 here is CASSSWTAAGAFF. DNA of the CDR3: TGTGCCAGCAGCTCCTGGACAGCCGCGGGAGCTTTCTTT.

At least ten counts were recorded for this clonotype. The chain recombines TRBV27 with TRBJ1-5, with 7 bases that match TRBD1. Germline loops: CDR1 MNHEY, CDR2 SMNVEV (reference sequence). The J segment lost 5 bases and the V segment lost 8 bases, leaving 3 bases of the junction unmatched. The CDR3 is 12 residues long. The CDR3 loop reads CASGTVYQPQHF. Written as DNA, the CDR3 is TGTGCCAGCGGGACAGTTTATCAGCCCCAGCATTTT.

This clonotype was seen only a few times. This chain connects TRBV20-1 to TRBJ2-7; D perhaps matches TRBD2 (6 bases). Trimming shortened V by 3 bases and J by 5 bases, and 8 bases separated the two germline ends. The CDR3 spans 11 residues. Germline lookup yields CDR1 DFQATT and CDR2 SNEGSKA (reference sequence). The DNA of the CDR3 is TGCAGTGCTAGTGGCGGGGACGAGCAGTACTTC. It translates to CSASGGDEQYF.

This clonotype came up a few times. The rearrangement links TRBV12-3 or TRBV12-4 to TRBJ1-5; possible D gene TRBD1, 5 bases. This CDR3 spans 15 amino acids. Trimming removed 4 bases from V and 3 bases from J, with 13 bases in between. Written as DNA, the CDR3 is TGTGCCAGCAGTTCACGAGGGGTTGCCAATCAGCCCCAGCATTTT. As protein: CASSSRGVANQPQHF.

The rearrangement uses TRBV11-1 and TRBJ1-1, with D uncertain. CDR3 length: 13 amino acids. Germline-derived CDR1 and CDR2 are SGHAT and FQDESV (reference sequence). Deletions cut 5 bases from V and 8 bases from J, with 15 bases between. In DNA, the CDR3 is TGTGCCAGCAGCCGATTACTCGGCCGAGAAGCTTTCTTT. It specifies CASSRLLGREAFF.

This clonotype turned up a few times. CDR3 in amino acids: CASKELASQETQYF. DNA for the CDR3: TGTGCCAGCAAGGAACTGGCGTCACAAGAGACCCAGTACTTC. The V gene is TRBV2, the J gene TRBJ2-5, with no clear D. The CDR3 length is 14 residues. Germline CDR1 and CDR2: SNHLY and FYNNEI. Trimming cost V 7 bases and J 2 bases, with 14 bases left between them.

The chain is built from TRBV12-3 or TRBV12-4 and TRBJ2-1; no clear D. This CDR3 region has 11 residues. V dropped 4 bases and J dropped 7 bases, with 5 bases sitting between them. CDR3 coding DNA: TGTGCCAGCAGTTCGACTAATGAGCAGTTCTTC. It codes for CASSSTNEQFF.

There are a few counts of this clonotype. CDR3 sequence (DNA): TGTGCCAGCAGCTTAGCTCCTTTCTCTGGGGGCACTGAAGCTTTCTTT. Translated, it gives CASSLAPFSGGTEAFF. The chain combines TRBV7-6 with TRBJ1-1; D may be TRBD1 (5 bases). The V gene lost 0 bases and the J gene lost 4 bases, with 15 bases spanning the gap. CDR1 is SGHVS, CDR2 FNYEAQ, per germline. The CDR3 is 16 amino acids.

The chain is built from TRBV20-1 and TRBJ2-7, with no clear D. Germline V gene lookup returns CDR1 DFQATT and CDR2 SNEGSKA (reference sequence). Trimming removed 5 bases at V and 4 bases at J, with 15 bases between. CDR3 size: 13 residues. In DNA, the CDR3 is TGCAGTGCTCGCTTGGTCGACCTATACGAGCAGTACTTC. It specifies CSARLVDLYEQYF.

This chain links TRBV7-3 with TRBJ2-3; D remains unclear. Trimming cost V 1 base and J 9 bases, with 11 bases left between them. This CDR3 comprises 13 residues. From germline, CDR1 is SGHTA and CDR2 FQGTGA. CDR3 bases: TGTGCCAGCAGCTTAAGAAATTTAGGAACGCAGTATTTT. This codes for CASSLRNLGTQYF.

A word on this clonotype: One end of the junction fails to match germline, which may point to a read error. This sequence joins TRBV7-7 and TRBJ2-2, with 9 bases aligning to TRBD1. Germline lookup yields CDR1 SSHAT and CDR2 FNYEAQ (reference sequence). This CDR3 has 16 amino acids. CDR3 in DNA: TGTGCTAGCAGCTCCACACAGGGGGCCAACACCGGGGAGCTGTTTTTT. Translated, it gives CASSSTQGANTGELFF. Full variable domain (outside the CDR3, taken from reference TRBV7-7 and TRBJ2-2): GAGVSQSPRYKVTKRGQDVTLRCDPISSHATLYWYQQALGQGPEFLTYFNYEAQPDKSGLPSDRFSAERPEGSISTLTIQRTEQRDSAMYRCASSSTQGANTGELFFGEGSRLTVL.

This clonotype has ten or more counts. The J gene is TRBJ1-1, the V gene TRBV5-1; possible D gene TRBD1, 6 bases. The germline CDR1 and CDR2 sequences are SGHRS and YFSETQ. V was cut by 3 bases and J by 1 base, with 19 bases left in between. CDR3 length: 17 amino acids. This chain's CDR3 is CASSSGGAFRENTEAFF. The CDR3 DNA follows: TGCGCCAGCAGCTCCGGGGGGGCCTTTAGGGAGAACACTGAAGCTTTCTTT.

The CDR3 bases are TGTGCCAGCAGCCGCCCGACAGGGGGCTACAATGAGCAGTTCTTC. As protein: CASSRPTGGYNEQFF. This rearrangement joins TRBV14 to TRBJ2-1; TRBD1 matches at 9 bases. V shed 4 bases and J 3 bases; nucleotides not matched to a gene: 4. Germline V lookup: CDR1 SGHDN, CDR2 FVKESK. The CDR3 runs to 15 residues.

This chain joins TRBV4-3 and TRBJ2-1, with 8 bases aligning to TRBD2. V lost 2 bases to trimming and J lost 8 bases; unmatched junction nucleotides: 8. In germline, CDR1 is LGHNA, CDR2 YSLEER. There are 15 residues in the CDR3. The CDR3, as DNA: TGCGCCAGCAGCCAATTGGGACTAGGTGTCGATGAGCAGTTCTTC. Its translation is CASSQLGLGVDEQFF.

This clonotype has at least ten counts. The rearrangement links TRBV2 to TRBJ1-2; D not resolved. V lost 1 base and J 6 bases, leaving 6 bases between the germline ends. Germline V gene data show CDR1 as SNHLY and CDR2 as FYNNEI. The CDR3 consists of 12 residues. This CDR3 reads CASSEEGNGYTF. The CDR3, as DNA: TGTGCCAGCAGTGAAGAGGGCAATGGCTACACCTTC.

This clonotype showed up many times. The V gene is TRBV20-1, the J gene TRBJ2-3; maybe TRBD2 (6 bases). From germline, CDR1 is DFQATT and CDR2 SNEGSKA (reference sequence). This CDR3 contains 14 residues. V gave up 5 bases and J gave up 3 bases, with 15 bases separating them. The CDR3 coding sequence is TGCAGTGCTCGACTCCCCGGGGGAACAGATACGCAGTATTTT. This gives the protein CSARLPGGTDTQYF.

This chain links TRBV6-6 with TRBJ2-1; D unresolved. This CDR3 has 15 residues. Trimming left V 4 bases short and J 2 bases short, with 12 bases between. Germline V gene data show CDR1 as MNHNY and CDR2 as SVGAGI (reference sequence). This chain's CDR3 is CASSSRLGPYNEQFF. The CDR3 DNA reads as TGTGCCAGCAGTTCCCGCCTTGGTCCCTACAATGAGCAGTTCTTC.

The chain joins TRBV20-1 to TRBJ2-7, with 11 bases aligning to TRBD2. Germline CDR1 reads DFQATT; CDR2 reads SNEGSKA (reference sequence). Unmatched junction bases numbered 4, after V lost 1 base and J lost 2 bases. CDR3 size: 15 residues. Here the CDR3 reads CSARGGTSGTYEQYF. CDR3 coding DNA: TGCAGTGCTAGAGGGGGGACTAGCGGCACCTACGAGCAGTACTTC.

The chain joins TRBV13 to TRBJ2-1; TRBD2 matches 13 bases. Losses at the gene ends were 5 bases for V and 0 bases for J; bases not matched to a gene: 4. The CDR3 has 17 residues. CDR1 is PRHDT and CDR2 is FYEKMQ in the germline V gene (reference sequence). CDR3 region: CASSPTSGGSSYNEQFF. In DNA, the CDR3 is TGTGCCAGCAGCCCGACTAGCGGGGGGAGCTCCTACAATGAGCAGTTCTTC. Combining the CDR3 with reference TRBV13 and TRBJ2-1 gives the whole variable domain AAGVIQSPRHLIKEKRETATLKCYPIPRHDTVYWYQQGPGQDPQFLISFYEKMQSDKGSIPDRFSAQQFSDYHSELNMSSLELGDSALYFCASSPTSGGSSYNEQFFGPGTRLTVL.

This clonotype has a count of ten or more. The chain is built from TRBV6-5 and TRBJ1-4; TRBD1 might be the D (6 bases). The germline V gene has CDR1 MNHEY and CDR2 SVGAGI. This CDR3 is 13 amino acids long. Trimming removed 8 bases at V and 10 bases at J, with 17 bases between. This chain's CDR3 is CASGTDRRGKLFF. CDR3 DNA: TGTGCCAGCGGTACCGACAGGCGGGGAAAACTGTTTTTT.

At least ten counts were recorded for this clonotype. V gene TRBV7-2 combines with J gene TRBJ1-5; tentatively, D is TRBD1 (5 bases). Trimming pared 0 bases from V and 7 bases from J, leaving 16 bases between. This CDR3 has 16 amino acids. Germline V gives CDR1 SGHTA, CDR2 FQGNSA. CDR3 nucleotides: TGTGCCAGCAGCTTAGCTGCAGGCGGGACGGGGCAGCCCCAGCATTTT. Amino acids: CASSLAAGGTGQPQHF.

This clonotype was counted only a few times. The V and J genes are TRBV2 and TRBJ2-7; no clear D. Trimming left V 4 bases short and J 0 bases short, with 7 bases between. Germline V CDR1 and CDR2: SNHLY, FYNNEI. CDR3 length: 13 amino acids. CDR3 residues: CASSVARSYEQYF. CDR3 bases: TGTGCCAGCAGTGTGGCCCGCTCCTACGAGCAGTACTTC.

The V call is TRBV20-1, the J call TRBJ2-1; the match to TRBD2 covers 9 bases. V was pared by 0 bases and J by 1 base, with 1 base of the junction left unmatched. The germline gives CDR1 DFQATT, CDR2 SNEGSKA (reference sequence). The CDR3 extends over 15 amino acids. CDR3 region: CSARESGGSYNEQFF. In DNA form, the CDR3 reads TGCAGTGCTAGAGAGAGCGGGGGGTCCTACAATGAGCAGTTCTTC.